The clone carrying this T cell receptor (beta chain) has a count of ten or more. In TCRdb, the reads were re-called with MiXCR into one record per CDR3 protein. In the table there are about 490,000 distinct CDR3 sequences, 16% of which are singletons. The trim removed 1 base at V and 3 bases at J, leaving 14 bases unmatched. Looked up from germline, CDR1 is LNHNV and CDR2 is YYDKDF (reference sequence). The CDR3 contains 19 residues. This sample was included in a study of T cell repertoires in cytomegalovirus infection. The rearrangement joins TRBV15 to TRBJ1-5; TRBD1 matches 8 bases. This TCR came from a human donor in good health (CMV status not recorded). Some clones in this sample may be carry-over from other donors' samples. The sequenced sample consisted of CD8+ T cells from PBMCs. CDR3: CATSRGFSGDRQINQPQHF. The CDR3 nucleotides are TGTGCCACCAGCAGAGGTTTCTCCGGGGACAGGCAGATCAATCAGCCCCAGCATTTT.